The clone carrying this T cell receptor (beta chain) was recorded once. Assay: immunoSEQ multiplex PCR; the TCRdb copy retains only in-frame clones and omits some. There are more than 9,000 clones in the sample; about 89% occur only once, and approximately 2% lies in the top ten. The record originates from a study of T cell repertoires in MIS-A myocarditis. The receptor was isolated from a man younger than 35 with fulminant myocarditis from multisystem inflammatory syndrome in adults (MIS-A) after COVID-19. Input material: thoracic lymph node tissue obtained at autopsy.

For the CDR3, the DNA is TGTGCCAGCGGGACGGGACTGCCCCTCCACTTT. Its protein is CASGTGLPLHF. This rearrangement joins TRBV25-1 to TRBJ1-6; TRBD1 might be the D (5 bases). Looked up from germline, CDR1 is MGHDK and CDR2 is SYGVNS. The CDR3 has 11 residues. The V and J ends lost 8 bases and 13 bases respectively, with 12 bases between them.